The clone carrying this TCR beta chain has a count of ten or more. Both iRepertoire HTBI primers and Arm-PCR of CDR3 regions were used to build the TCR beta libraries. TCRdb re-called the multiplex PCR reads through MiXCR, storing one row per CDR3 protein. The table shows 250,000 to 400,000 distinct CDR3 sequences, with under 20% occurring only once. V trimming: 2 bases; J trimming: 2 bases; junction bases outside the gene matches: 7. The CDR3 loop spans 16 amino acids. This sample's time point: newly diagnosed GD, antithyroid drugs for less than 3 months. Researchers made the TCR library from RNA that was extracted from PBMCs. This entry comes from a study of regulatory T cells in long-lasting Graves disease.

This receptor was taken from a female donor with Graves disease. The chain uses TRBV12-3 or TRBV12-4 and TRBJ2-3; 7 positions agree with TRBD1. Material: peripheral blood mononuclear cells (PBMCs), obtained at new diagnosis, from a patient treated with antithyroid drugs. In nucleotides, the CDR3 is TGTGCCAGCAGTTTATTTCGGGACAGAAACACAGATACGCAGTATTTT. This sequence encodes CASSLFRDRNTDTQYF.